This T cell receptor beta chain emerged from a study of blood T cell repertoires in COVID-19. Overall study context: Collection of acute and convalescent COVID-19 samples took place in the United States, Italy and Spain. T cells, B-cell-depleted T cells, or PBMCs provided the cDNA or gDNA that served as material.

In the source study's methods: From reference gene primer amplification, estimates of nucleated cell counts were derived. The protocol was immunoSEQ multiplex PCR, while the TCRdb copy is restricted to in-frame clones and leaves out a portion. The V and J calls and clone size are taken from that table; D and trimming were inferred from the DNA. This sample yields 65,000 or so clones, of which approximately 78% are seen a single time; 14% to 15% belongs to the top ten. CDR1 and CDR2 from the germline V gene are SGDLS and YYNGEE. V was shortened by 0 bases and J by 6 bases, with 9 bases between the two germline ends. The length of the CDR3 is 13 residues.

The clonotype was recovered from a man at least 80 years old with acute or convalescent COVID-19. Sequencing was carried out using peripheral blood. This chain uses TRBV9 with TRBJ2-5, with a weak D call TRBD2 (6 bases). The CDR3 loop is CASSVGGGQTQYF. As DNA, the CDR3 is TGTGCCAGCAGCGTAGGGGGAGGACAGACCCAGTACTTC.